This T cell receptor beta chain was recorded in a study of control samples from healthy donors and cancer patients. Data came from immunoSEQ multiplex PCR; TCRdb stores just in-frame clones and leaves some out. The sample shows 100,000 to 150,000 clones, over 75% of them seen only once. Germline lookup yields CDR1 SGDLS and CDR2 YYNGEE. Unmatched junction bases numbered 5, after V lost 4 bases and J lost 0 bases. This CDR3 contains 16 residues. Sequencing input: blood. The chain couples TRBV9 to TRBJ2-3, with 10 positions matching TRBD2. This receptor was taken from a man aged 55 to 70 in good health. The CDR3 region is CASSLSGLASTDTQYF. CDR3 sequence (DNA): TGTGCCAGCAGCCTCTCGGGACTAGCGAGCACAGATACGCAGTATTTT.